This TCR beta chain stems from a study of blood T cells in healthy people across ages. Broader study findings: Per million T cells, TCR beta diversity dropped about linearly as age rose.

This clonotype was detected only a few times. Its antigen remains unknown. The draw of peripheral blood yielded ten milliliters from each donor. Primers used in a second PCR of about 7 to 11 cycles were a sample-barcoded 5' primer and a J-beta primer mix. TCRdb itself ran the 5' RACE reads through MiXCR, one entry per CDR3 protein. The sample yields 550,000 to 700,000 distinct CDR3 sequences, approximately 30% seen once. The length of the CDR3 is 11 residues. Trimming removed 6 bases at V and 11 bases at J, with 13 bases between. The chain carries TRBV12-3 or TRBV12-4 and TRBJ1-1; possible D gene TRBD1, 5 bases. This sequence was found in a woman in her 70s in good health. The material sequenced was blood. The DNA for the CDR3 is TGTGCCAGCAGCCGCCGGGACTATGCTTTCTTT. This gives the protein CASSRRDYAFF.